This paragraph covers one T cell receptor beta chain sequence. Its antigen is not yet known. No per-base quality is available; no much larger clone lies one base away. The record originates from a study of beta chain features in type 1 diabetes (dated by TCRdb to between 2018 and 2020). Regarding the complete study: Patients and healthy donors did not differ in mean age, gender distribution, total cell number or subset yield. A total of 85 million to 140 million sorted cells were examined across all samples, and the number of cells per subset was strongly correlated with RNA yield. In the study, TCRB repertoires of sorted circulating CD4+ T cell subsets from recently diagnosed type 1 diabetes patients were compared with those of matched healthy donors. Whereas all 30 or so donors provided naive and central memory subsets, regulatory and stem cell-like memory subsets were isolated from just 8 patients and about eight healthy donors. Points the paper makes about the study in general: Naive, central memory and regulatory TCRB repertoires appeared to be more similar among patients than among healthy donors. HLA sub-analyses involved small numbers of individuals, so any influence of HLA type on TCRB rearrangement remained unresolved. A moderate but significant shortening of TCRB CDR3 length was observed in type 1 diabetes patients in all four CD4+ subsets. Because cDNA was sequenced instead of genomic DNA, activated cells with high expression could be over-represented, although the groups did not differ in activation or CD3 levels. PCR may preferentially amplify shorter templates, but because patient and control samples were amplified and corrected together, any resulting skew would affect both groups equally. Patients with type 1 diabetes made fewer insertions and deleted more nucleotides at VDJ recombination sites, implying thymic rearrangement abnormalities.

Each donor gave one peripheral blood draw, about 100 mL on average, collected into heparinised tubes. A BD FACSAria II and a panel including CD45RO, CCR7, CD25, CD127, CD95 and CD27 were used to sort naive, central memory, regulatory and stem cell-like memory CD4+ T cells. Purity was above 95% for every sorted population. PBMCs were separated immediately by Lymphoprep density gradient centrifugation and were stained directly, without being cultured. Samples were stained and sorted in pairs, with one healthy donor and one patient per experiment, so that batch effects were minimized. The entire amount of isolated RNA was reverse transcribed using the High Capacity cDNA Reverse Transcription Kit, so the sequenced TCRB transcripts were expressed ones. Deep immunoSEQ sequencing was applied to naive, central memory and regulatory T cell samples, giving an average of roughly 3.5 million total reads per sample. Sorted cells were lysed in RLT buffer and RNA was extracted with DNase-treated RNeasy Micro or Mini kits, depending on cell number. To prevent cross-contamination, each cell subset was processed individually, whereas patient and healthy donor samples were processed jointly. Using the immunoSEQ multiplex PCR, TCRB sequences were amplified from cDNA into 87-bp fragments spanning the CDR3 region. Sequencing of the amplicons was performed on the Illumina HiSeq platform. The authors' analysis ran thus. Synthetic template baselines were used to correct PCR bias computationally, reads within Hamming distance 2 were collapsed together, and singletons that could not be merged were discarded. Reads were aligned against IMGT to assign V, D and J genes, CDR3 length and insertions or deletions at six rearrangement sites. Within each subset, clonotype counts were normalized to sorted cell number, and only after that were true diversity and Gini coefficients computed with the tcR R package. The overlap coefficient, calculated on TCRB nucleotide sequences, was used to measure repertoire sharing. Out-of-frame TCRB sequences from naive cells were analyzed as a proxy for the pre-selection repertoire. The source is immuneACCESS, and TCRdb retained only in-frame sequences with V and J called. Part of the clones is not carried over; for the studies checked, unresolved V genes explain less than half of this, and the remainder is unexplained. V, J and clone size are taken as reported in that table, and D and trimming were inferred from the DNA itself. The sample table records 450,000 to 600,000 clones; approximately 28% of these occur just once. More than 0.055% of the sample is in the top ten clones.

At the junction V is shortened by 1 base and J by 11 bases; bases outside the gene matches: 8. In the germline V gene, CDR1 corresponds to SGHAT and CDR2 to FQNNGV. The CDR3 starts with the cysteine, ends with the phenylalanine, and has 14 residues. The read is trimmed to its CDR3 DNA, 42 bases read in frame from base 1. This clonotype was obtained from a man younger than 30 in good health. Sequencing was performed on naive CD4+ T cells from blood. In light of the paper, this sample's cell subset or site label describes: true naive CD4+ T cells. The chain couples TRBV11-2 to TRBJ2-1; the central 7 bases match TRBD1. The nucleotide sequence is TGTGCCAGCAGCTTAGGTATCGAGGGGGCGAAGCAGTTCTTC. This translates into CASSLGIEGAKQFF.